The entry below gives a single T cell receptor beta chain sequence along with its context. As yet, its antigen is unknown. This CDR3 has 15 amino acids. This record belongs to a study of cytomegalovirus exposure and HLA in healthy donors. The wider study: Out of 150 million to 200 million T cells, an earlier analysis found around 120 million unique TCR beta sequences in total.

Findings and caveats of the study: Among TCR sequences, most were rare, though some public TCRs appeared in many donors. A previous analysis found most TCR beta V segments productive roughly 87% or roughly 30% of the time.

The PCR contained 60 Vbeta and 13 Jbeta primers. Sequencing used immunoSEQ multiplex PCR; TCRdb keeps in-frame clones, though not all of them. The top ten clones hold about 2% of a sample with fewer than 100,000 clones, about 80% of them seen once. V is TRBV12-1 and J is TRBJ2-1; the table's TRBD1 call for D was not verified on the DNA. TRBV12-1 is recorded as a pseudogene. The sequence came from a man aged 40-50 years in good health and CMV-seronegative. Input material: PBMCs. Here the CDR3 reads CASSFRTGVINEQFF. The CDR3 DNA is TGTGCCAGCAGCTTCAGGACAGGGGTGATCAATGAGCAGTTCTTC.